This TCR beta chain was captured by sequencing in a study of a mutant IDH1 vaccine in newly diagnosed glioma. About the study: In weeks 1, 3, 5, 7, 11, 15, 19 and 23, patients were vaccinated. First vaccine doses came 4-6 weeks after radiotherapy alone, or with temozolomide cycles. Treated patients had a mean age of around 39 years and a sex split that was approximately 62% male and roughly 40% female. Former treatment meant radiotherapy, temozolomide, or both; the majority had gotten both.

Time point in this sample: week 23, last vaccination. In the vaccine, a single dose held 300 ug of the mutant IDH1 20-mer peptide, along with topical imiquimod. V gave up 4 bases and J gave up 6 bases, with 12 bases separating them. This CDR3 has 14 amino acids. Germline V gene data show CDR1 as SEHNR and CDR2 as FQNEAQ (reference sequence). On this clone itself: Its target is not known.

The protocol was immunoSEQ multiplex PCR, while the TCRdb copy is restricted to in-frame clones and leaves out a portion. The sample contains 25,000 to 30,000 clones, around 83% of which appear only once. The V gene is TRBV7-9, the J gene TRBJ2-2; D unclear. The sequence came from a woman aged 25 to 39 with glioma. The specimen was PBMCs, collected from a glioma patient whose treatment included an IDH1 peptide vaccine. The chain's CDR3 is CASSSNLVAGELFF. The CDR3 coding sequence is TGTGCCAGCAGCTCGAATCTAGTAGCCGGGGAGCTGTTTTTT.